These T cell receptor beta chains were read from a single sample in a study of blood T cells in healthy people across ages. One entry per CDR3 protein, called by TCRdb with MiXCR from the 5' RACE reads. The table has 650,000 to 1,000,000 distinct CDR3 sequences, roughly 34% seen once; the top ten hold around 13%. The sequenced sample was blood. The receptor set was obtained from a man in his late teens or twenties in good health. CDR3s include the opening cysteine and the closing phenylalanine or tryptophan. The order of the fields is clone size, J gene, D gene, V gene, CDR3 DNA, CDR3 protein. A D gene is named only where the DNA matches it firmly. Some rows mark clone size as missing; the rest say once, few, many or name a class of expanded clone.

abundance: -
j_gene: TRBJ2-1
d_gene: TRBD2
v_gene: TRBV7-9
CDR3nt: TGTGCCAGCAGCTTAGATCGGGAGGGTTGGAGCAATGAGCAGTTCTTC
CDR3aa: CASSLDREGWSNEQFF

abundance: -
j_gene: TRBJ2-1
d_gene: TRBD2
v_gene: TRBV20-1
CDR3nt: TGCAGTGCTCCTACTAGCGGGGGACTCACCTACAATGAGCAGTTCTTC
CDR3aa: CSAPTSGGLTYNEQFF

abundance: -
j_gene: TRBJ2-7
d_gene: TRBD2
v_gene: TRBV4-3
CDR3nt: TGCGCCAGCAGCCAAGCTCGGGGGGGGGCCGTCGAAGGAGACAATGAGCAGTACTTC
CDR3aa: CASSQARGGAVEGDNEQYF

abundance: -
j_gene: TRBJ1-1
d_gene: -
v_gene: TRBV20-1
CDR3nt: TGCAGTGCTAGAGAAAGGGGCAGGGGCCCTGAAGCTTTCTTT
CDR3aa: CSARERGRGPEAFF

abundance: many
j_gene: TRBJ1-2
d_gene: TRBD1
v_gene: TRBV12-3/TRBV12-4
CDR3nt: TGTGCCAGCAGTGGAGAGGACAGGGAGGTATATGGCTACACCTTC
CDR3aa: CASSGEDREVYGYTF

abundance: many
j_gene: TRBJ1-2
d_gene: -
v_gene: TRBV7-2
CDR3nt: TGTGCCAGCAGCTTAGAAGTCAGGGGCTACACCTTC
CDR3aa: CASSLEVRGYTF

abundance: few
j_gene: TRBJ1-1
d_gene: -
v_gene: TRBV12-3/TRBV12-4
CDR3nt: TGTGCCGTGACACCGATGAACACTGAAGCTTTCTTT
CDR3aa: CAVTPMNTEAFF

abundance: -
j_gene: TRBJ1-1
d_gene: TRBD1
v_gene: TRBV4-1
CDR3nt: TGCGCCAGCAGCCAAGATCGCGGCAGGGGGAAGAACACTGAAGCTTTCTTT
CDR3aa: CASSQDRGRGKNTEAFF

abundance: few
j_gene: TRBJ2-1
d_gene: -
v_gene: TRBV4-1
CDR3nt: TGCGCCAGCAGCCTGTGGGGTTCCTACAATGAGCAGTTCTTC
CDR3aa: CASSLWGSYNEQFF

abundance: -
j_gene: TRBJ2-3
d_gene: -
v_gene: TRBV29-1
CDR3nt: TGCAGCGTTGTATTAGTACGGAGCACAGATACGCAGTATTTT
CDR3aa: CSVVLVRSTDTQYF

abundance: -
j_gene: TRBJ1-5
d_gene: TRBD1
v_gene: TRBV19
CDR3nt: TGTGCCAGTATGACAGGGAAGGGTCTTCAGCCCCAGCATTTT
CDR3aa: CASMTGKGLQPQHF

abundance: few
j_gene: TRBJ1-5
d_gene: -
v_gene: TRBV7-2
CDR3nt: TGTGCCAGCAGCTTAGACATCTATAGCAATCAGCCCCAGCATTTT
CDR3aa: CASSLDIYSNQPQHF

abundance: -
j_gene: TRBJ1-2
d_gene: -
v_gene: TRBV4-2
CDR3nt: TGTGCCGGCAGCCAAGAAGGGCCTGGGAGAAACTATGGCTACACCTTC
CDR3aa: CAGSQEGPGRNYGYTF

abundance: -
j_gene: TRBJ1-2
d_gene: -
v_gene: TRBV9
CDR3nt: TGTGCCAGCGAAAAGGGGGAATCTAACTATGGCTACACCTTC
CDR3aa: CASEKGESNYGYTF

abundance: few
j_gene: TRBJ2-1
d_gene: TRBD1
v_gene: TRBV7-2
CDR3nt: TGTGCCAGCAGCTTAGGGGGACAGGGGGCGATCAATGAGCAGTTCTTC
CDR3aa: CASSLGGQGAINEQFF

abundance: -
j_gene: TRBJ1-1
d_gene: TRBD1
v_gene: TRBV19
CDR3nt: TGTGCCAGTAGGGAGGACAGGGCTGGTTCTGAAGCTTTCTTT
CDR3aa: CASREDRAGSEAFF

abundance: -
j_gene: TRBJ1-1
d_gene: TRBD1
v_gene: TRBV12-3/TRBV12-4
CDR3nt: TGTGCCAGCAACGACAGGGCTAACACTGAAGCTTTCTTT
CDR3aa: CASNDRANTEAFF

abundance: -
j_gene: TRBJ2-7
d_gene: TRBD2
v_gene: TRBV4-1
CDR3nt: TGCGCCAGCAGCCAAACTAGCGGGGATACCAATGAGCAGTACTTC
CDR3aa: CASSQTSGDTNEQYF

abundance: few
j_gene: TRBJ1-5
d_gene: -
v_gene: TRBV12-3/TRBV12-4
CDR3nt: TGTGCCAGCACCGTCGGGGGAAATCAGCCCCAGCATTTT
CDR3aa: CASTVGGNQPQHF

abundance: -
j_gene: TRBJ2-1
d_gene: TRBD2
v_gene: TRBV5-6
CDR3nt: TGTGCCAGCAGCCCGGGACTAGCGGGGAACTACAATGAGCAGTTCTTC
CDR3aa: CASSPGLAGNYNEQFF

abundance: -
j_gene: TRBJ2-7
d_gene: -
v_gene: TRBV4-1
CDR3nt: TGCGCCAGCAGCCAAGGAATCCTCCTGGACGACGAGCAGTACTTC
CDR3aa: CASSQGILLDDEQYF

abundance: -
j_gene: TRBJ2-1
d_gene: TRBD2
v_gene: TRBV20-1
CDR3nt: TGCAGTGCTAGAGATGGGCTAGCGGGGGGACCTTCATACAATGAGCAGTTCTTC
CDR3aa: CSARDGLAGGPSYNEQFF

abundance: -
j_gene: TRBJ2-2
d_gene: -
v_gene: TRBV7-8
CDR3nt: TGTGCCGGCAGCTTAGCGAACACCGGGGAGCTGTTTTTT
CDR3aa: CAGSLANTGELFF

abundance: -
j_gene: TRBJ2-5
d_gene: -
v_gene: TRBV24-1
CDR3nt: TGTGCCACCAGTGATCCAAACCGACAGGCAGAGACCCAGTACTTC
CDR3aa: CATSDPNRQAETQYF

abundance: -
j_gene: TRBJ2-5
d_gene: TRBD2
v_gene: TRBV20-1
CDR3nt: TGCAGTGCTAGAACCAGCTCCCTCAAAGGTAGCGGGGTCTTTCAAGAGACCCAGTACTTC
CDR3aa: CSARTSSLKGSGVFQETQYF

abundance: -
j_gene: TRBJ2-7
d_gene: TRBD1
v_gene: TRBV12-3/TRBV12-4
CDR3nt: TGTGCCAGCAACTTAGGGGGCCCCAACAATGAGCAGTACTTC
CDR3aa: CASNLGGPNNEQYF

abundance: -
j_gene: TRBJ2-2
d_gene: -
v_gene: TRBV20-1
CDR3nt: TGCAGTGCTAGAGTCCCTGGGAGCTCGAACACCGGGGAGCTGTTTTTT
CDR3aa: CSARVPGSSNTGELFF

abundance: -
j_gene: TRBJ1-5
d_gene: -
v_gene: TRBV7-2
CDR3nt: TGTGCCAGCAGCCCCAGGGGAAGAAATCAGCCCCAGCATTTT
CDR3aa: CASSPRGRNQPQHF

abundance: -
j_gene: TRBJ2-1
d_gene: TRBD2
v_gene: TRBV5-1
CDR3nt: TGCGCCAGCAACAGGTTAGCGGGGGCAAATGAGCAGTTCTTC
CDR3aa: CASNRLAGANEQFF

abundance: -
j_gene: TRBJ1-4
d_gene: TRBD1
v_gene: TRBV4-1
CDR3nt: TGCGCCAGCAGCCGACCCGGCCGGGACAGGGCAAATGAAAAACTGTTTTTT
CDR3aa: CASSRPGRDRANEKLFF

abundance: few
j_gene: TRBJ1-2
d_gene: -
v_gene: TRBV7-8
CDR3nt: TGTGCCAGCAGCTTTGAGCCGGGGGCAGATTTTAATTATGGCTACACCTTC
CDR3aa: CASSFEPGADFNYGYTF

abundance: -
j_gene: TRBJ2-3
d_gene: TRBD1
v_gene: TRBV12-3/TRBV12-4
CDR3nt: TGTGCCAGCAGTGACAGGGGGATTAAGGATACGCAGTATTTT
CDR3aa: CASSDRGIKDTQYF

abundance: many
j_gene: TRBJ2-1
d_gene: TRBD1
v_gene: TRBV4-1
CDR3nt: TGCGCCAGCAGCCAGCAGACAGGGGGCTACTACAATGAGCAGTTCTTC
CDR3aa: CASSQQTGGYYNEQFF

abundance: -
j_gene: TRBJ1-6
d_gene: TRBD1
v_gene: TRBV7-2
CDR3nt: TGTGCCAGCAGCCGGGGACAGGTCCCTAATTCACCCCTCCACTTT
CDR3aa: CASSRGQVPNSPLHF

abundance: -
j_gene: TRBJ2-2
d_gene: -
v_gene: TRBV12-3/TRBV12-4
CDR3nt: TGTGCCAGCAGTTTAAGGCGGGGATACTACACCGGGGAGCTGTTTTTT
CDR3aa: CASSLRRGYYTGELFF

abundance: -
j_gene: TRBJ2-3
d_gene: -
v_gene: TRBV6-2/TRBV6-3
CDR3nt: TGTGCCAGCACCTGGGACTCGATGGCCTCGGATACGCAGTATTTT
CDR3aa: CASTWDSMASDTQYF

abundance: -
j_gene: TRBJ2-7
d_gene: -
v_gene: TRBV7-9
CDR3nt: TGTGCCAGCCCACCGCAGGGCGACTACGAGCAGTACTTC
CDR3aa: CASPPQGDYEQYF

abundance: few
j_gene: TRBJ1-1
d_gene: -
v_gene: TRBV7-6
CDR3nt: TGTGCCAGCAGCTTAACCAGATACACTGAAGCTTTCTTT
CDR3aa: CASSLTRYTEAFF

abundance: -
j_gene: TRBJ2-5
d_gene: TRBD1
v_gene: TRBV7-9
CDR3nt: TGTGTCAGCAGCCGGGGACAGTTCCAAGAGACCCAGTACTTC
CDR3aa: CVSSRGQFQETQYF

abundance: -
j_gene: TRBJ1-5
d_gene: -
v_gene: TRBV14
CDR3nt: TGTGCCAGCAGCCAAGTTGGTGGAGGGGTGCATTTT
CDR3aa: CASSQVGGGVHF

abundance: -
j_gene: TRBJ1-2
d_gene: TRBD1
v_gene: TRBV27
CDR3nt: TGTGCCTCCCGGGGACAGGGGAATGGCTACACCTTC
CDR3aa: CASRGQGNGYTF

abundance: -
j_gene: TRBJ2-3
d_gene: TRBD2
v_gene: TRBV7-9
CDR3nt: TGTGCCAGCAGGGACCTACCAGCGGGGCGCCCAGATACGCAGTATTTT
CDR3aa: CASRDLPAGRPDTQYF

abundance: -
j_gene: TRBJ2-5
d_gene: -
v_gene: TRBV2
CDR3nt: TGTGCCAGCAGTGAAGCGAATAGTCTGGAGACCCAGTACTTC
CDR3aa: CASSEANSLETQYF

abundance: -
j_gene: TRBJ2-2
d_gene: TRBD2
v_gene: TRBV5-1
CDR3nt: TGCGCCAGCAGCTTGAAAGCGGGGCGGAACACCGGGGAGCTGTTTTTT
CDR3aa: CASSLKAGRNTGELFF

abundance: few
j_gene: TRBJ2-1
d_gene: TRBD2
v_gene: TRBV2
CDR3nt: TGTGCCAGCGTGGTAAGCGGGGACTCCTACAATGAGCAGTTCTTC
CDR3aa: CASVVSGDSYNEQFF

abundance: -
j_gene: TRBJ2-7
d_gene: -
v_gene: TRBV29-1
CDR3nt: TGCAGCGCCCGGGACGGGACCTACGAGCAGTACTTC
CDR3aa: CSARDGTYEQYF

abundance: few
j_gene: TRBJ2-3
d_gene: TRBD1
v_gene: TRBV7-8
CDR3nt: TGTGCCAGCAGCTCCCGATCGGGGACAGGGATAACAGATACGCAGTATTTT
CDR3aa: CASSSRSGTGITDTQYF